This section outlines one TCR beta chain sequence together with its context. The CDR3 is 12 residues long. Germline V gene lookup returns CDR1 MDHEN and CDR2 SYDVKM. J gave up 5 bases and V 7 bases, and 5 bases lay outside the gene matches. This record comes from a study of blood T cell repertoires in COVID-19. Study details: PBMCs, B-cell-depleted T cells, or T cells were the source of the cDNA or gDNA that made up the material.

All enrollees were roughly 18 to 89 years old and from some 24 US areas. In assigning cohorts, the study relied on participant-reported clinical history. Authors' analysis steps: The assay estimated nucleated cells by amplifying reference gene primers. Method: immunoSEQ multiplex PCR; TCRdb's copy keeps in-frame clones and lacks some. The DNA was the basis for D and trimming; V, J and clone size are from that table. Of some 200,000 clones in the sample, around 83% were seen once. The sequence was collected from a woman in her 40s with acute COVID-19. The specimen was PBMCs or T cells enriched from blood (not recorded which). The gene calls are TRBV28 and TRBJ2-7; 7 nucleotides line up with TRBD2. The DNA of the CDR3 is TGTGCCAGCACGGGAGGTCGTAACGAGCAGTACTTC. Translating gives CASTGGRNEQYF. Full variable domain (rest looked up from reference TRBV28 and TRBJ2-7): DVKVTQSSRYLVKRTGEKVFLECVQDMDHENMFWYRQDPGLGLRLIYFSYDVKMKEKGDIPEGYSVSREKKERFSLILESASTNQTSMYLCASTGGRNEQYFGPGTRLTVT.